What follows are 2 T cell receptor beta chains derived from one specimen sequenced in a study of vaccination effects on CD4 cells after COVID-19. The assay was immunoSEQ multiplex PCR, and TCRdb's table has in-frame clones only and misses some. The sample yields 70,000 to 85,000 clones, over 70% seen once. What these receptors recognize is not known. With the ViraFEST assay, the study expanded antigen-specific CD4+ T cells using viral peptide pools, then sequenced them. A 10-day culture period preceded the isolation of CD4+ T cells. Everyone in the study got two shots of either the BNT162b2 or mRNA-1273 vaccine. This specimen consisted of CD4+ T cells from PBMCs cultured with HCoV-229E spike peptides, obtained after COVID-19 vaccination. Receptor source: a human donor who received a COVID-19 vaccine.

With regard to this clone: The identical CDR3 is also encoded by other nucleotide sequences in the sample. The rearrangement uses TRBV12-3 or TRBV12-4 and TRBJ1-2; D not resolved. V lost 1 base, J lost 5 bases, and 5 bases lay in between. The CDR3 has 12 amino acids. The CDR3 nucleotides are TGTGCCAGCAGTTTAGGGCTTTATGGCTACACCTTC. This translates into CASSLGLYGYTF.

CDR3 bases: TGCGCCAGCAGCTTGGGTGGACCGCCAGGAAATGAGCAGTTCTTC. Protein sequence: CASSLGGPPGNEQFF. V usage is TRBV5-1 and J usage is TRBJ2-1; the D is unclear. The CDR3 consists of 15 residues. V dropped 0 bases and J dropped 7 bases, with 14 bases sitting between them. Germline values: CDR1 SGHRS, CDR2 YFSETQ.